This TCR beta chain was observed in a study of CD8 T cells in ankylosing spondylitis. MiXCR was run by TCRdb on the 5' RACE reads, yielding one entry per CDR3 protein. The data hold 250,000 to 350,000 distinct CDR3 sequences, with roughly 20% observed a single time. This clonotype showed up many times. This sequence originates from a male donor with ankylosing spondylitis or in good health (not recorded which). Sequencing was carried out using blood, either unsorted or a sorted T cell fraction (not recorded which).

CDR3 sequence reads: CAISPGLAGQETQYF. The CDR3 bases are TGTGCCATCAGCCCGGGACTAGCGGGACAAGAGACCCAGTACTTC. The chain combines TRBV10-3 with TRBJ2-5, with 13 bases matching TRBD2. This CDR3 is built from 15 residues. Losses at the gene ends were 6 bases for V and 2 bases for J; bases not matched to a gene: 3. Germline lookup yields CDR1 ENHRY and CDR2 SYGVKD.